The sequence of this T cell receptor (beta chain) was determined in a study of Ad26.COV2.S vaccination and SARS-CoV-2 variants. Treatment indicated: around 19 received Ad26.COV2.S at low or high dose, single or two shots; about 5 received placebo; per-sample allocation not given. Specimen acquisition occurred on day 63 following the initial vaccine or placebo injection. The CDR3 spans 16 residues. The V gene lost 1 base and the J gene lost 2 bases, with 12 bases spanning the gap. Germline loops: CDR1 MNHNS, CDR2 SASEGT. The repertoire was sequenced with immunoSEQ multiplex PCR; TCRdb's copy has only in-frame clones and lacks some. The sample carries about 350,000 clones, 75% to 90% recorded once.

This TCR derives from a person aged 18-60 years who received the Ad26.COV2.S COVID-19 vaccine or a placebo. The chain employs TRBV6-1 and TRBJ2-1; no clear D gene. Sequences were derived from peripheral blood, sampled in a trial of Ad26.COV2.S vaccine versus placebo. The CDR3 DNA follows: TGTGCCAGCAGTGAAGTTTTAGAGACAACCTACAATGAGCAGTTCTTC. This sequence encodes CASSEVLETTYNEQFF.